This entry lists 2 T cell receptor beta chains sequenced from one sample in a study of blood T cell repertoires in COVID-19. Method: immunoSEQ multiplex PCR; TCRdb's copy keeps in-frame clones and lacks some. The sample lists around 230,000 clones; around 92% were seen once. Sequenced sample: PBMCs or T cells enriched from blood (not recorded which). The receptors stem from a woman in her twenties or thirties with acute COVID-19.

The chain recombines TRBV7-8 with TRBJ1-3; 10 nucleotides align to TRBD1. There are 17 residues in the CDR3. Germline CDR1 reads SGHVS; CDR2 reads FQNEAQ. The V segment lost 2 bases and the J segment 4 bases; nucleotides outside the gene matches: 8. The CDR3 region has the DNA TGTGCCAGCAGCTTAAATTCAGGACAGGGGGACGGAAACACCATATATTTT. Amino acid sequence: CASSLNSGQGDGNTIYF.

CDR3 loop: CASTSTYDGYTF. CDR3 in DNA: TGTGCCAGCACCTCGACATACGATGGCTACACCTTC. The V gene is TRBV5-6, the J gene TRBJ1-2; the D is unclear. Between the trimmed V and J ends, which lost 6 bases and 6 bases, there was a span of 12 bases. The CDR3 has 12 amino acids. Germline lookup yields CDR1 SGHDT and CDR2 YYEEEE.